This TCR beta chain derives from a study of T cell clones after liver transplantation. About the research overall: In this trial, immunosuppression withdrawal was attempted within 2 years of liver transplant. TCRbeta sequencing after a pre-transplant mixed lymphocyte reaction identified graft-donor-reactive clones, later tracked in post-transplant blood.

The CDR3 is made up of 13 amino acids. CDR1 is SNHLY and CDR2 is FYNNEI in the germline V gene. Between the trimmed V and J ends, which lost 7 bases and 1 base, there was a span of 10 bases. Unstimulated PBMCs were sorted into CD3+CD4+ and CD3+CD8+ populations. Profiled with immunoSEQ multiplex PCR; TCRdb holds only in-frame clones, not every one. The data hold roughly 120,000 clones, with 90% observed a single time. This specimen was CD4+ T cells from blood, taken 12 months after liver transplant. J is TRBJ1-1 and V is TRBV2; D gene unclear. The clonotype was recovered from a human patient who received a liver transplant. Some T cells may possibly be graft donor cells. CDR3 amino acids: CASIRERNTEAFF. The DNA for the CDR3 is TGTGCCAGCATCCGGGAACGGAACACTGAAGCTTTCTTT.